These 10 T cell receptor beta chains share one sample of origin, sequenced in a study of T cells in Graves' hyperthyroidism and ophthalmopathy. RNA transcripts gave rise to amplified TCR beta CDR3 regions. The TCR CDR3 first-round RT-PCR relied on the HTBI primer set. TCRdb used MiXCR to reprocess the multiplex PCR reads, holding one entry per CDR3 protein. The profile shows approximately 410,000 distinct CDR3 sequences, approximately 14% of them singletons. Sample: blood. These receptors all come from a woman between 18 and 29 years old with Graves' hyperthyroidism.

This rearrangement joins TRBV20-1 to TRBJ1-2; D might be TRBD1 (5 bases). There are 11 residues in the CDR3. With 5 bases removed from V and 2 bases from J, the gap between germline ends came to 6 bases. Germline assignment: CDR1 DFQATT and CDR2 SNEGSKA (reference sequence). In DNA, the CDR3 is TGCAGTGCTCCAGGGAACTATGGCTACACCTTC. Protein: CSAPGNYGYTF.

This clonotype was picked up many times. This chain connects TRBV10-1 to TRBJ1-1; D remains unclear. Trimming shortened V by 2 bases and J by 1 base, and 5 bases separated the two germline ends. Germline CDR1 WNHNN, CDR2 SYGVQD (reference sequence). The CDR3 runs 13 residues. The CDR3 loop is CASSEAGNTEAFF. The CDR3 DNA reads TGCGCCAGCAGTGAGGCAGGGAACACTGAAGCTTTCTTT.

The rearrangement links TRBV12-3 or TRBV12-4 to TRBJ2-1, with 7 bases fitting TRBD1. Germline trimming cut 5 bases from V and 10 bases from J; bases unmatched to any gene: 11. The CDR3 has 14 amino acids. The CDR3 DNA sequence: TGTGCCAGCAGTCCCCTAGGGGGCACCGTGGAGCAGTTCTTC. Amino acid sequence: CASSPLGGTVEQFF.

Many counts were recorded for this clonotype. V is TRBV28 and J is TRBJ1-1, with D perhaps matching TRBD1 (5 bases). Deletions cut 6 bases from V and 1 base from J, with 15 bases between. CDR3 length: 15 amino acids. Germline CDR1 MDHEN, CDR2 SYDVKM. Here the CDR3 reads CASRAVQAPNTEAFF. The DNA for the CDR3 is TGTGCCAGCAGAGCTGTACAGGCGCCGAACACTGAAGCTTTCTTT. The full variable domain, its missing parts supplied by reference TRBV28 and TRBJ1-1, is DVKVTQSSRYLVKRTGEKVFLECVQDMDHENMFWYRQDPGLGLRLIYFSYDVKMKEKGDIPEGYSVSREKKERFSLILESASTNQTSMYLCASRAVQAPNTEAFFGQGTRLTVV.

This clonotype has at least ten counts. The chain employs TRBV2 and TRBJ1-6; D is ambiguous. This CDR3 comprises 17 residues. Germline lookup yields CDR1 SNHLY and CDR2 FYNNEI. The V and J ends lost 4 bases and 0 bases respectively, with 13 bases between them. The DNA of the CDR3 is TGTGCCAGCAGTGGGACCCGACCGAGCTCCTATAATTCACCCCTCCACTTT. Amino acid sequence: CASSGTRPSSYNSPLHF.

There are many counts of this clonotype. V usage is TRBV30 and J usage is TRBJ2-7; perhaps D is TRBD1 or TRBD2 (6 bases each). Germline V gives CDR1 GTSNPN, CDR2 SVGIG (reference sequence). The CDR3 length is 15 residues. Trimming shortened V by 5 bases and J by 6 bases, and 23 bases separated the two germline ends. The CDR3: CAWGSLGGASREQYF. The CDR3 nucleotides read TGTGCCTGGGGAAGTTTGGGGGGCGCGTCACGCGAGCAGTACTTC.

This clonotype was counted between two and nine times. The gene calls are TRBV5-1 and TRBJ2-7; 13 bases fit TRBD2. The CDR3 consists of 17 residues. The V gene end was trimmed by 0 bases and the J gene end by 2 bases; junction bases not matched to a gene: 5. Looked up from germline, CDR1 is SGHRS and CDR2 is YFSETQ. CDR3 loop: CASSLAGGTSGTYEQYF. CDR3 nucleotide sequence: TGCGCCAGCAGCTTGGCCGGGGGGACTAGCGGGACCTACGAGCAGTACTTC. Supplemented by reference TRBV5-1 and TRBJ2-7, the full variable domain reads KAGVTQTPRYLIKTRGQQVTLSCSPISGHRSVSWYQQTPGQGLQFLFEYFSETQRNKGNFPGRFSGRQFSNSRSEMNVSTLELGDSALYLCASSLAGGTSGTYEQYFGPGTRLTVT.

This clonotype was counted ten times or more. The chain joins TRBV13 to TRBJ1-1; tentatively, D is TRBD1 (5 bases). Germline CDR1 reads PRHDT; CDR2 reads FYEKMQ (reference sequence). Trimming pared 5 bases from V and 2 bases from J, leaving 9 bases between. This CDR3 is 13 amino acids long. The CDR3 loop reads CASSETANTEAFF. DNA for the CDR3: TGTGCCAGCAGCGAGACAGCTAACACTGAAGCTTTCTTT.

This clonotype turned up a few times. CDR3 sequence: CASSLSDTSRILDTQYF. In DNA, the CDR3 is TGTGCCAGCAGTTTATCGGATACTAGCCGGATTTTGGATACGCAGTATTTT. This chain joins TRBV2 and TRBJ2-3; D is perhaps TRBD2 (6 bases). Germline CDR1 reads SNHLY; CDR2 reads FYNNEI. The CDR3 has 17 amino acids. The V and J ends lost 5 bases and 6 bases respectively, with 24 bases between them.

The chain employs TRBV29-1 and TRBJ2-7, with 10 positions matching TRBD1. Germline CDR1 and CDR2: SQVTM and ANQGSEA. Unmatched junction bases numbered 5, after V lost 0 bases and J lost 3 bases. The CDR3 is 15 residues long. The CDR3 region is CSVEDRGTGVYEQYF. DNA for the CDR3: TGCAGCGTTGAAGATCGGGGGACAGGGGTCTACGAGCAGTACTTC.